This note documents a single TCR beta chain sequence. In the original processing: Amplification of reference gene primers was used by the study to estimate nucleated cell counts. Sequencing was performed with immunoSEQ multiplex PCR; in TCRdb, only in-frame clones are kept and a portion is missing. For V, J and clone size, that table is used; D and trimming come from the DNA. The sample gives 100,000 to 150,000 clones, about four fifths of which show up once; roughly 15% is in the top ten. These data are taken from a study of blood T cell repertoires in COVID-19. Study-wide background: Specimens from acute and convalescent COVID-19 originated in the United States, Italy and Spain. In each case, the material was cDNA or gDNA derived from T cells, B-cell-depleted T cells, or PBMCs.

Per germline, CDR1 MDHEN and CDR2 SYDVKM. This CDR3 has 11 residues. Trimming took 9 bases from V and 1 from J, leaving 6 bases between them. Seattle patients were enrolled during active infection and followed longitudinally. The sample was peripheral blood. This TCR came from a man aged 30 to 45 with COVID-19, enrolled during active disease. V and J are TRBV28 and TRBJ1-2; D is unresolved. This CDR3 is CASGVNYGYTF. The CDR3 DNA reads TGTGCCAGTGGAGTTAACTATGGCTACACCTTC.